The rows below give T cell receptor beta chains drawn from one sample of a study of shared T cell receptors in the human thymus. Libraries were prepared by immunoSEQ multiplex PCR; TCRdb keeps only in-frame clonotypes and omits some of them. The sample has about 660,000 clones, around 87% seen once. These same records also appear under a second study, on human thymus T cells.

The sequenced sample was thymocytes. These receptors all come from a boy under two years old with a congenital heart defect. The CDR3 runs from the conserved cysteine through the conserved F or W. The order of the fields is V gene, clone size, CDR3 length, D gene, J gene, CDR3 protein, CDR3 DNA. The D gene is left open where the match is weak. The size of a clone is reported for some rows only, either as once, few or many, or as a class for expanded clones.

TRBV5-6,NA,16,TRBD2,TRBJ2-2,CASSSRDYQNTGELFF,TGTGCCAGCAGCTCCCGGGACTACCAGAACACCGGGGAGCTGTTTTTT
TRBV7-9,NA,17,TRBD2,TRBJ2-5,CASSQPKPGLVVWTQYF,TGTGCCAGCAGCCAACCGAAACCCGGACTAGTAGTATGGACCCAGTACTTC
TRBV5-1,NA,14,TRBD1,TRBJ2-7,CASSPGQGAYEQYF,TGCGCCAGCAGTCCCGGACAGGGGGCATACGAGCAGTACTTC
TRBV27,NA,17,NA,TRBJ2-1,CASSPSSDGSTYNEQFF,TGTGCCAGCAGTCCCTCCTCCGACGGGTCGACCTACAATGAGCAGTTCTTC
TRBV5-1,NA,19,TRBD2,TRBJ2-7,CASSLDPLPSSGTLNEQYF,TGCGCCAGCAGCTTGGACCCTCTTCCGAGTAGCGGGACCCTTAACGAGCAGTACTTC
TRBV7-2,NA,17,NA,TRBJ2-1,CASSLSGTSSSYNEQFF,TGTGCCAGCAGCTTGTCCGGGACTTCCTCCTCCTACAATGAGCAGTTCTTC
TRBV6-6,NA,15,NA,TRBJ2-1,CASDARGTYQDEQFF,TGTGCCAGCGACGCAAGGGGAACATATCAGGATGAGCAGTTCTTC
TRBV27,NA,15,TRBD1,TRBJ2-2,CATRTEYRGAGELFF,TGTGCAACACGGACCGAATACAGGGGCGCCGGGGAGCTGTTTTTT
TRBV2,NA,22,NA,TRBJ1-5,CASSDTWPIALRQTYSNQPQHF,TGTGCCAGCAGTGACACCTGGCCGATAGCCTTGAGACAGACGTATAGCAATCAGCCCCAGCATTTT
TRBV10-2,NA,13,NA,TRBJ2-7,CASIPGNTYEQYF,TGCGCCAGCATTCCAGGGAACACGTACGAGCAGTACTTC
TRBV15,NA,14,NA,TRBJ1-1,CATTRTRGNTEAFF,TGTGCCACCACCAGGACCCGAGGGAACACTGAAGCTTTCTTT
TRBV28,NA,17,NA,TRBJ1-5,CASSLSQVRSSNQPQHF,TGTGCCAGCAGTTTATCACAGGTGCGCTCTAGCAATCAGCCCCAGCATTTT
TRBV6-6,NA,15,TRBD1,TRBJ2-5,CASSPTGGRVETQYF,TGTGCCAGCAGTCCCACAGGGGGGAGAGTAGAGACCCAGTACTTC
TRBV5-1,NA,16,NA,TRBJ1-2,CASRLIADTSNYGYTF,TGCGCCAGCAGACTGATCGCGGACACCTCTAACTATGGCTACACCTTC
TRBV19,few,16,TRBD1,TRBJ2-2,CASTSPPGQGTGELFF,TGTGCCAGTACCTCCCCCCCGGGACAGGGGACCGGGGAGCTGTTTTTT
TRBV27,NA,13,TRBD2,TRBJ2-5,CASRAGGGETQYF,TGTGCCAGCAGGGCGGGAGGGGGGGAGACCCAGTACTTC
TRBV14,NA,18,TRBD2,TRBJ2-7,CASSQDPPTGGGAHEQYF,TGTGCCAGCAGCCAAGACCCTCCCACTGGCGGGGGGGCCCACGAGCAGTACTTC
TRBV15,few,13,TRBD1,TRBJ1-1,CATSSYRGSLAFF,TGTGCCACCAGCAGCTACAGGGGTAGCTTAGCTTTCTTT
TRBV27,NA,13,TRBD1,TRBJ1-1,CASSARGITEAFF,TGTGCCAGCAGTGCCAGGGGGATAACTGAAGCTTTCTTT
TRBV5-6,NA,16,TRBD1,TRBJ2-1,CASSLVGTGRVDEQFF,TGTGCCAGCAGCTTGGTAGGGACAGGAAGGGTGGATGAGCAGTTCTTC
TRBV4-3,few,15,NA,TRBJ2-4,CASSQKGGSKNIQYF,TGCGCCAGCAGCCAAAAGGGGGGGAGCAAAAACATTCAGTACTTC
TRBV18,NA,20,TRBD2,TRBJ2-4,CASSPLGLAGVCGVRNIQYF,TGTGCCAGCTCACCTTTGGGACTAGCGGGAGTCTGTGGTGTTCGAAACATTCAGTACTTC
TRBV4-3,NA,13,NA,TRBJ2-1,CASSQRRAEEQFF,TGCGCCAGCAGCCAACGGAGGGCGGAGGAGCAGTTCTTC
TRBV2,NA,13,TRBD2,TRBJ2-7,CASSASGGNEQYF,TGTGCCAGCAGTGCCAGCGGGGGAAACGAGCAGTACTTC
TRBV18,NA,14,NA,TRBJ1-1,CASSSNGRNTEAFF,TGTGCCAGCTCATCCAATGGGAGGAACACTGAAGCTTTCTTT
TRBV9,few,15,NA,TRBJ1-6,CASSPLGDNNSPLHF,TGTGCCAGCAGCCCTCTTGGAGATAATAATTCACCCCTCCACTTT
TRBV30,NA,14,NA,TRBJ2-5,CAWSLRGGPATQYF,TGTGCCTGGAGTTTGAGGGGGGGCCCAGCGACCCAGTACTTC
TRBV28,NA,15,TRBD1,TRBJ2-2,CATQPGQGNTGELFF,TGTGCCACCCAACCCGGACAGGGGAACACCGGGGAGCTGTTTTTT
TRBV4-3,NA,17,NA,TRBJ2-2,CASSQDLETSGTGELFF,TGCGCCAGCAGCCAAGATTTAGAGACTAGTGGCACCGGGGAGCTGTTTTTT
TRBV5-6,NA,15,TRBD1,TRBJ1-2,CASSLTPGQIYGYTF,TGTGCCAGCAGCTTGACCCCGGGACAGATCTATGGCTACACCTTC
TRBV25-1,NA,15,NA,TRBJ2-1,CASSPRGLFDGEQFF,TGTGCCAGCAGCCCAAGGGGACTCTTTGATGGTGAGCAGTTCTTC
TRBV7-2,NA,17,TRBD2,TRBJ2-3,CASSLETSGIIPDTQYF,TGTGCCAGCAGCTTAGAAACTAGCGGGATTATCCCAGATACGCAGTATTTT
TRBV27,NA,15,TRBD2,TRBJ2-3,CASSLAGGGRATQYF,TGTGCCAGCAGTTTAGCTGGCGGGGGAAGGGCTACGCAGTATTTT